This TCR beta chain was identified during a study of T cells in Graves' hyperthyroidism and ophthalmopathy. Regarding the study as a whole: Most thyroid clonotypes with frequency above 0.001 were detected in blood. Ophthalmopathy and stable hyperthyroidism were separated by a 13 V-J model.

In regard to this clonotype: The antigen is unknown.

Template material for amplifying TCR beta CDR3 regions consisted of RNA transcripts. In the first-round RT-PCR of the TCR CDR3, the HTBI primer set was used. Each CDR3 protein gets one entry after TCRdb re-called the multiplex PCR reads with MiXCR. The data contain 400,000 to 550,000 distinct CDR3 sequences, around an eighth of them singletons. V was cut by 4 bases and J by 6 bases, with 10 bases left in between. Germline values: CDR1 SGDLS, CDR2 YYNGEE. This CDR3 has 12 residues. The chain links TRBV9 to TRBJ1-1; D unresolved. The receptor's source is a woman between 18 and 29 years old with Graves' hyperthyroidism. The sample was blood. The CDR3 region has the DNA TGTGCCAGCAGCTCTAGACACCCTGAAGCTTTCTTT. This sequence encodes CASSSRHPEAFF.